This is a list of T cell receptor beta chains from one sample in a study of control samples from healthy donors and cancer patients. Using immunoSEQ multiplex PCR, the repertoire was profiled, and TCRdb retains in-frame clones only, with some absent. The sample lists roughly 90,000 clones, approximately 88% occurring once. The sample taken for sequencing was PBMCs. These receptor sequences come from a woman aged 45-65 years with colorectal cancer. CDR3s include the opening cysteine and the closing phenylalanine or tryptophan. D genes are given only for firm matches. Expanded clones are given a class, and other clones once, few, many or no size at all.

>NA|18|TRBD1|TRBJ2-3|TRBV4-1
TGCGCCAGCAGCCAAGCCGGACCGCAGGGGGCCTACACAGATACGCAGTATTTT
CASSQAGPQGAYTDTQYF
>NA|15|TRBD1|TRBJ1-2|TRBV6-5
TGTGCCAGCAGGGATGGACAGGGTGGCTACTATGGCTACACCTTC
CASRDGQGGYYGYTF
>NA|14|NA|TRBJ1-2|TRBV18
TGTGCCAGCTCACCCGGGACGGAGAATTATGGCTACACCTTC
CASSPGTENYGYTF
>NA|12|NA|TRBJ1-2|TRBV10-3
TGTGCCATCACGGGGGGCGAGTATGGCTACACCTTC
CAITGGEYGYTF
>once|15|NA|TRBJ1-6|TRBV5-6
TGTGCCAGCAGCTTGGTAGGGCAGGGTGGTTCACCCCTCCACTTT
CASSLVGQGGSPLHF
>few|14|NA|TRBJ2-2|TRBV6-5
TGTGCCAGCAGTCTCGGGGGGAACACCGGGGAGCTGTTTTTT
CASSLGGNTGELFF
>NA|15|NA|TRBJ1-6|TRBV28
TGTGCCAGCAGGGGCGGGGGATCCGGTAATTCACCCCTCCACTTT
CASRGGGSGNSPLHF
>NA|17|NA|TRBJ1-5|TRBV6-1
TGTGCCAGCAGTGAAGCGTTTCCGGCTTATAGCAATCAGCCCCAGCATTTT
CASSEAFPAYSNQPQHF
>NA|15|TRBD1|TRBJ2-2|TRBV7-9
TGTGCCAGCAGCTTTGACAGGGTCAACACCGGGGAGCTGTTTTTT
CASSFDRVNTGELFF
>NA|15|NA|TRBJ1-2|TRBV24-1
TGTGCCACCAGCCGAGGTCTAGGGTCTAACTATGGCTACACCTTC
CATSRGLGSNYGYTF
>NA|13|NA|TRBJ1-1|TRBV29-1
TGCAGCGTTGTTGGTGGATGGGGGACTGAAGCTTTCTTT
CSVVGGWGTEAFF